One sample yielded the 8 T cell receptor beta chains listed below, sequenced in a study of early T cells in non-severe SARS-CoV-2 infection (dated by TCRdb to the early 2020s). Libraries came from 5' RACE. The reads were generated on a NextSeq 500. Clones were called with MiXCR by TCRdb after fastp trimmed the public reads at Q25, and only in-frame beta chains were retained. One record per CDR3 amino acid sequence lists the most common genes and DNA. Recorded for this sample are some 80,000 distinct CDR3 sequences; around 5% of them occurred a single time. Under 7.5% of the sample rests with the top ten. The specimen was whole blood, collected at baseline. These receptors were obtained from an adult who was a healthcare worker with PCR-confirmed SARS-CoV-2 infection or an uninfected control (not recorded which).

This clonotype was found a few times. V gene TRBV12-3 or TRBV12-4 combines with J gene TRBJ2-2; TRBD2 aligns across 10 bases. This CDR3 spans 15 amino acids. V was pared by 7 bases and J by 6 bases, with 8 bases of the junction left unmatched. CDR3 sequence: CASILIAGGPGELFF. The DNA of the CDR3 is TGTGCCAGCATTCTAATAGCGGGAGGCCCCGGGGAGCTGTTTTTT.

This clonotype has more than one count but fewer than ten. Here the CDR3 reads CASSLGTGDPSDTQYF. The CDR3 DNA reads TGCGCCAGCAGCTTGGGGACAGGGGACCCCTCAGATACGCAGTATTTT. J is TRBJ2-3 and V is TRBV5-1, with TRBD1 matching 9 bases. The CDR3 has 16 amino acids. The V gene end was trimmed by 0 bases and the J gene end by 4 bases; junction bases not matched to a gene: 6. The germline V gene has CDR1 SGHRS and CDR2 YFSETQ.

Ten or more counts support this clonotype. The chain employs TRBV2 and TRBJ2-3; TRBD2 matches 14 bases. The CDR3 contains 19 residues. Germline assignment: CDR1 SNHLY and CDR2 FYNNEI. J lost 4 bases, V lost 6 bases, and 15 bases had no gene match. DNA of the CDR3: TGTGCCAGCAGCCCCGGGACTAGCGGGAGTAAGTCCCCCCCAGATACGCAGTATTTT. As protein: CASSPGTSGSKSPPDTQYF.

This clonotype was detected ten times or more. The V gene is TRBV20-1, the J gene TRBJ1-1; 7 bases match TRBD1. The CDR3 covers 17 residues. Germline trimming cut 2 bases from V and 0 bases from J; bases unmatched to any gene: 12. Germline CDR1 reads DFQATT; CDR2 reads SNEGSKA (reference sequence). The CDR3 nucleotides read TGCAGTGCTAGACTGCGACAGGGTAGTTTGATGAACACTGAAGCTTTCTTT. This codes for CSARLRQGSLMNTEAFF.

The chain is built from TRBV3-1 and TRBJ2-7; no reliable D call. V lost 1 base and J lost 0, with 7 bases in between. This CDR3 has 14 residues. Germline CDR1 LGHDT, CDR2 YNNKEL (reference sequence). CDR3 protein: CASSQVGISYEQYF. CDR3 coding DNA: TGTGCCAGCAGCCAAGTAGGAATCTCCTACGAGCAGTACTTC.

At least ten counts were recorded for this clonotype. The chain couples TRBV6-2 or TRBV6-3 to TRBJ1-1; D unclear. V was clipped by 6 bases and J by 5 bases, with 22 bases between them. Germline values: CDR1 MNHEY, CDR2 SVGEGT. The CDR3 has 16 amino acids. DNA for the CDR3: TGTGCCAGCAGCGCCGAGGACCCCGGTGTTGCGACTGAAGCTTTCTTT. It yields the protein CASSAEDPGVATEAFF.

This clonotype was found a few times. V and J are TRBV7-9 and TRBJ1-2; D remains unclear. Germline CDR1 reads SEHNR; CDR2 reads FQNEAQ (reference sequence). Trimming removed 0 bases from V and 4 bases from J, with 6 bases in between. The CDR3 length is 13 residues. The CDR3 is CASSLAAGYGYTF. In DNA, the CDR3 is TGTGCCAGCAGCTTAGCGGCAGGCTATGGCTACACCTTC.

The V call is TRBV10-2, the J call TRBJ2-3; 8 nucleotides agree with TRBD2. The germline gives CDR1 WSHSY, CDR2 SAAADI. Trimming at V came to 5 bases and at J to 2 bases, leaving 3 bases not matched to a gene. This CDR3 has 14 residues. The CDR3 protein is CASSTSGYTDTQYF. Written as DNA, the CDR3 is TGCGCCAGCAGTACTAGCGGATACACAGATACGCAGTATTTT.